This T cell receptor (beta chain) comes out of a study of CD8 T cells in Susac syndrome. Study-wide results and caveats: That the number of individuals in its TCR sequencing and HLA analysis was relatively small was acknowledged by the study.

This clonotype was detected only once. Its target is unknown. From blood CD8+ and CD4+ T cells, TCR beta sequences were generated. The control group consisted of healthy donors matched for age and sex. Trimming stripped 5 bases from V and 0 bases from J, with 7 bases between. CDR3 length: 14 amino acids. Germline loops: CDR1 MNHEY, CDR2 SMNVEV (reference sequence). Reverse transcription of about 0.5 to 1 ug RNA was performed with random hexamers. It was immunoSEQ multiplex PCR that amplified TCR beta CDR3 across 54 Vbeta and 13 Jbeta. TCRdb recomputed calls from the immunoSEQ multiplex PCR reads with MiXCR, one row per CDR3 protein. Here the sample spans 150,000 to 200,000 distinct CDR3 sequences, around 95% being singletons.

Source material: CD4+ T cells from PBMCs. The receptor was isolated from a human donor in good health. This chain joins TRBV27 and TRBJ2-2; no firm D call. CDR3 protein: CASSVRTNTGELFF. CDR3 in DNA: TGTGCCAGCAGTGTCAGGACGAACACCGGGGAGCTGTTTTTT.